One sample yielded the 6 T cell receptor beta chains listed below, sequenced in a study of T cell responses to AZD1222 COVID-19 vaccine. Sequenced by immunoSEQ multiplex PCR; TCRdb stores in-frame clones only, minus some. The sample carries 250,000 to 300,000 clones, roughly 93% recorded once. The sample here was peripheral blood, taken 28 days after the second AZD1222 dose. The origin of the receptors is an adult who received the AZD1222 COVID-19 vaccine.

This clone was counted only a few times. This chain joins TRBV7-2 and TRBJ1-5; 9 nucleotides line up with TRBD1. The CDR3 covers 15 residues. V lost 5 bases to trimming and J lost 7 bases; unmatched junction nucleotides: 9. Germline values: CDR1 SGHTA, CDR2 FQGNSA. CDR3 DNA sequence: TGTGCCAGCAGCCCGGGACAGGGAGATTGGCAGCCCCAGCATTTT. Protein sequence: CASSPGQGDWQPQHF.

The chain combines TRBV10-3 with TRBJ2-2, with D perhaps being TRBD1 or TRBD2 (6 bases each). Trimming pared 4 bases from V and 4 bases from J, leaving 19 bases between. The CDR3 has 17 amino acids. Germline V gene data show CDR1 as ENHRY and CDR2 as SYGVKD. The CDR3 protein is CAISAPLGGHGTGELFF. The DNA for the CDR3 is TGTGCCATCAGTGCCCCCCTCGGGGGCCACGGCACCGGGGAGCTGTTTTTT.

This rearrangement joins TRBV2 to TRBJ1-1; TRBD1 agrees at 9 bases. V lost 10 bases to trimming and J lost 1 base; unmatched junction nucleotides: 4. Germline CDR1 reads SNHLY; CDR2 reads FYNNEI. The CDR3 is made up of 13 amino acids. DNA for the CDR3: TGTGCCACGGGACAGGGAGCGAACACTGAAGCTTTCTTT. It encodes CATGQGANTEAFF. The variable domain in full, completed from reference TRBV2 and TRBJ1-1, reads EPEVTQTPSHQVTQMGQEVILRCVPISNHLYFYWYRQILGQKVEFLVSFYNNEISEKSEIFDDQFSVERPDGSNFTLKIRSTKLEDSAMYFCATGQGANTEAFFGQGTRLTVV.

The DNA of the CDR3 is TGTGCCAGCAGCTTGAGAGGTCTGAACACTGAAGCTTTCTTT. This sequence encodes CASSLRGLNTEAFF. The chain employs TRBV5-8 and TRBJ1-1; no clear D gene. This CDR3 region has 14 residues. Deletions cut 1 base from V and 0 bases from J, with 7 bases between. CDR1 is SGHTS and CDR2 is YDEGEE in the germline V gene.

The chain is built from TRBV15 and TRBJ2-5; possible D gene TRBD1, 5 bases. Germline lookup yields CDR1 LNHNV and CDR2 YYDKDF (reference sequence). Trimming removed 8 bases from V and 3 bases from J, with 7 bases in between. The CDR3 runs to 11 residues. The CDR3 DNA reads TGTGCCACCTCCAGGGAAGAGACCCAGTACTTC. This sequence encodes CATSREETQYF.

The genes are TRBV4-1 and TRBJ2-4; 10 bases align to TRBD1. In germline, CDR1 is MGHRA, CDR2 YSYEKL. The CDR3 extends over 18 amino acids. Germline trimming cut 1 base from V and 0 bases from J; bases unmatched to any gene: 6. The CDR3 protein is CASSQGGQGLVAKNIQYF. The CDR3, as DNA: TGCGCCAGCAGCCAAGGGGGACAGGGGCTAGTAGCCAAAAACATTCAGTACTTC.